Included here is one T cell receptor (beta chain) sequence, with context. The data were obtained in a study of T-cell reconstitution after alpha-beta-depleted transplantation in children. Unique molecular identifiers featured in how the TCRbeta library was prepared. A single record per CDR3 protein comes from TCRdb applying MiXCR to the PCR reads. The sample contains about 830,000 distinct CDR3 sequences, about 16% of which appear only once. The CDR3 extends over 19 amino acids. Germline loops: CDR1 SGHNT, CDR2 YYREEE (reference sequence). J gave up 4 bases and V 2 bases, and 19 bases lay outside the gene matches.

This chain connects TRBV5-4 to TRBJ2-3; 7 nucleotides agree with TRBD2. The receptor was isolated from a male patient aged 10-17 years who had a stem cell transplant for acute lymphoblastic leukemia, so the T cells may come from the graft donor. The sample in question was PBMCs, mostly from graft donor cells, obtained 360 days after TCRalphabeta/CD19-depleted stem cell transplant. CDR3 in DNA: TGTGCCAGCAGCTTCCCTTCTTCCTCCCATAGCGGGCGCGCAGATACGCAGTATTTT. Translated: CASSFPSSSHSGRADTQYF.